This TCR beta chain derives from a study of shared clonotypes between healthy human individuals (dated by TCRdb to 2018 to 2021). A note on the overall study: The cohort included a few men and a couple of women between 18 and 49 years of age. For each donor, CD4 naive and CD4 memory were each given three plates, CD8 naive was given two plates, and CD8 memory was given one plate. The study deeply sequenced blood TCR repertoires of five healthy adults to estimate repertoire size and the extent of clonotype sharing between individuals. Libraries were prepared and TCR repertoires were sequenced by different laboratories using diverse techniques, in order to increase sequencing depth and limit assay-specific biases. Per donor, leukapheresis produced somewhere between about 0.8 and 9 billion PBMCs. Overall study results and their limits: Sharing across several donors was observed for about 5% of naive CD4, over 3% of naive CD8, roughly 2.4% of memory CD4, and about 0.4% of memory CD8 clonotypes. Sampling was restricted to blood, and TCR repertoires in tissues likely differ from the TCR repertoires found in blood. Naive subsets generally had larger estimated clonotype richness than memory subsets. The genetic and exposure-history diversity represented was limited by the small number of donors. Pairwise subsampling led to the expectation that sequencing depth would affect the degree of clonotype sharing among donors. Even with the large sequencing depth, rarefaction of the sorted-subset datasets indicated that sequencing was incomplete. Compared with non-shared clonotypes, the clonotypes found in all four sorted-subset donors had higher generation probabilities.

Including cysteine and phenylalanine, the CDR3 has 16 amino acids. Only CDR3 DNA is held: 48 bases, read in frame from base 1. The V end gives up 2 bases and the J end 1 base, leaving 1 base in the junction not matched to a gene. Via the germline V gene, CDR1 is SGDLS and CDR2 YYNGEE. The donors were healthy, HIV-negative adults with no recently reported acute infections or vaccinations. All donors were Caucasian adults living in Nashville, Tennessee, USA. CD4+ T cells were enriched by magnetic negative selection, after which naive cells were positively selected on CD45RA and the negative fraction was taken as the memory subset. Blood was collected by leukapheresis, and PBMCs were isolated by Ficoll-Histopaque density gradient centrifugation and then cryopreserved in liquid nitrogen vapor phase. Purity and quantity of every magnetically sorted T cell population were checked by analytical flow cytometry. Genomic DNA was isolated from every sorted fraction and measured by UV absorbance on a Nanodrop 2000c.

For this clone: Its binding antigen is unknown. No base qualities exist here, and no much larger clone lies one base off it.

TCR CDR3 regions were amplified from genomic DNA by multiplex PCR using the deep immunoSEQ assay. Extracted genomic DNA from each cell subset was spread evenly across all wells of several immunoSEQ 96-well plates, with each plate serving as a replicate. For sorted subsets, each replicate PCR was loaded with about 200 ng genomic DNA, equivalent to 25,000 to 35,000 T cell genomes. Purified libraries were quantified with a Qubit 3.0 fluorometer, sized on a Bioanalyzer 2100, and re-quantified with the KAPA Library Quantification kit. A separate single-read 150-cycle Illumina NextSeq 550 flow cell was used to sequence each immunoSEQ 96-well plate. The authors' pipeline ran thus. Because only junctional sequences without quality scores were contained in the immunoSEQ output, filtering matching that applied to full-length reads could not be performed. To assign V/J genes and CDR3, sequences were annotated using PyIR, a Python wrapper for IgBLAST v1.9, with IMGT germline references. Any read was removed if the V/J assignment was weak (E-value above 1e-6), the CDR3 was missing, or the read contained stop codons, out-of-frame junctions, or ambiguous translated residues. V3J clonotypes were defined by identical inferred V gene, J gene, and CDR3 amino acid sequence. The percentage overlap between two repertoires was calculated by dividing the number of shared unique clonotypes by the size of the smaller repertoire. Richness of each repertoire was evaluated using RTK rarefaction, the Chao1 estimator, and Recon v2.1 estimates of unobserved clonotypes. Generation probabilities for all TCRbeta clonotypes obtained by the gDNA method from a few donors were computed using OLGA. Here the immuneACCESS table is served through TCRdb, limited to in-frame sequences with V and J called. Missing clones are a known gap in these copies; in checked studies unresolved V genes cover under half, and the rest lacks a known reason. The V and J calls and clone size come from that table; D and trimming were worked out from the DNA. The sample table records roughly 2,300,000 clones; roughly 92% of these occur just once. The ten largest clones take up approximately 0.41% of the sample.

The source is a man between 18 and 35 years old in good health. Some clones in this sample may be carry-over from other donors' samples. Sequenced sample: naive CD4+ T cells from PBMCs. This specimen's cell subset or site label, interpreted: CD45RA+ positively selected. The sequence joins TRBV9 to TRBJ2-1, with TRBD2 identical over 12 junction bases. CDR3 loop: CASSVTSGRSYNEQFF. Here is the DNA: TGTGCCAGCAGCGTTACTAGCGGGAGGTCCTACAATGAGCAGTTCTTC. This CDR3, with the reference TRBV9 and TRBJ2-1 proteins standing in past its ends, gives the full variable domain DSGVTQTPKHLITATGQRVTLRCSPRSGDLSVYWYQQSLDQGLQFLIQYYNGEERAKGNILERFSAQQFPDLHSELNLSSLELGDSALYFCASSVTSGRSYNEQFFGPGTRLTVL.